The rows below give T cell receptor beta chains drawn from one sample of a study of shared clonotypes between healthy human individuals. Libraries were prepared by immunoSEQ multiplex PCR; TCRdb keeps only in-frame clonotypes and omits some of them. Altogether some 2.4 million clones are present, 80% to 95% being singletons, with the ten largest covering more than 0.35%. Input material: naive CD4+ T cells from PBMCs. The receptors were sampled from a man between 18 and 35 years old in good health. Some clones in this sample may be carry-over from other donors' samples. Both conserved end residues are part of each CDR3. The D gene is left open where the match is weak. Only some rows state a clone size, as once, few, many or a class for expanded clones.

abundance: .
v_gene: TRBV4-1
d_gene: .
j_gene: TRBJ2-5
CDR3aa: CASSQNSQETQYF
CDR3nt: TGCGCCAGCAGCCAAAACAGCCAAGAGACCCAGTACTTC

abundance: .
v_gene: TRBV2
d_gene: .
j_gene: TRBJ1-4
CDR3aa: CASSEAEGTNEKLFF
CDR3nt: TGTGCCAGCAGTGAAGCGGAGGGAACTAATGAAAAACTGTTTTTT

abundance: .
v_gene: TRBV28
d_gene: .
j_gene: TRBJ2-7
CDR3aa: CASSSVPGLRYEQYF
CDR3nt: TGTGCCAGCAGTTCAGTCCCGGGACTCCGCTACGAGCAGTACTTC

abundance: .
v_gene: TRBV6-5
d_gene: .
j_gene: TRBJ1-4
CDR3aa: CASSLRPGDPREKLFF
CDR3nt: TGTGCCAGCAGTTTACGTCCGGGGGATCCCAGGGAAAAACTGTTTTTT

abundance: .
v_gene: TRBV27
d_gene: .
j_gene: TRBJ2-7
CDR3aa: CASSLSRTATYEQYF
CDR3nt: TGTGCCAGCAGTTTATCCCGGACAGCCACCTACGAGCAGTACTTC

abundance: .
v_gene: TRBV7-6
d_gene: TRBD1
j_gene: TRBJ2-5
CDR3aa: CATTTGGAQTQYF
CDR3nt: TGTGCCACTACGACAGGGGGCGCGCAGACCCAGTACTTC

abundance: .
v_gene: TRBV28
d_gene: .
j_gene: TRBJ1-2
CDR3aa: CASSFRDGYGYTF
CDR3nt: TGTGCCAGCAGTTTTCGGGATGGGTATGGCTACACCTTC

abundance: .
v_gene: TRBV4-2
d_gene: TRBD1
j_gene: TRBJ2-2
CDR3aa: CASSQDSSGQGAAGELFF
CDR3nt: TGTGCCAGCAGCCAAGATAGCTCGGGCCAGGGGGCGGCCGGGGAGCTGTTTTTT

abundance: .
v_gene: TRBV5-1
d_gene: TRBD1
j_gene: TRBJ1-2
CDR3aa: CASSPRTGRGYTF
CDR3nt: TGCGCCAGCAGCCCACGGACAGGTCGGGGCTACACCTTC

abundance: .
v_gene: TRBV28
d_gene: .
j_gene: TRBJ1-1
CDR3aa: CASSLSLEAFF
CDR3nt: TGTGCCAGCAGTTTAAGTCTAGAAGCTTTCTTT

abundance: .
v_gene: TRBV7-2
d_gene: .
j_gene: TRBJ2-7
CDR3aa: CASSLGSVTYEQYF
CDR3nt: TGTGCCAGCAGCTTAGGTTCCGTTACCTACGAGCAGTACTTC

abundance: .
v_gene: TRBV7-2
d_gene: .
j_gene: TRBJ1-1
CDR3aa: CASSLRGGNGEAFF
CDR3nt: TGTGCCAGCAGCTTAAGAGGGGGTAACGGAGAAGCTTTCTTT

abundance: .
v_gene: TRBV5-1
d_gene: TRBD2
j_gene: TRBJ2-7
CDR3aa: CASSPSGTYEQYF
CDR3nt: TGCGCCAGCAGCCCTAGCGGTACCTACGAGCAGTACTTC

abundance: once
v_gene: TRBV19
d_gene: TRBD2
j_gene: TRBJ2-4
CDR3aa: CASSPLVWEGQENIQYF
CDR3nt: TGTGCCAGTAGTCCCTTAGTGTGGGAGGGCCAGGAAAACATTCAGTACTTC

abundance: .
v_gene: TRBV28
d_gene: TRBD2
j_gene: TRBJ2-5
CDR3aa: CASPTAGGGGEVETQYF
CDR3nt: TGTGCCAGCCCTACGGCGGGAGGAGGAGGGGAAGTCGAGACCCAGTACTTC

abundance: .
v_gene: TRBV7-2
d_gene: .
j_gene: TRBJ1-5
CDR3aa: CASSLDRSQPQHF
CDR3nt: TGTGCCAGCAGCTTAGATCGGTCTCAGCCCCAGCATTTT

abundance: once
v_gene: TRBV5-1
d_gene: .
j_gene: TRBJ1-1
CDR3aa: CASSLAARRTEAFF
CDR3nt: TGCGCCAGCAGCTTGGCGGCCAGAAGGACTGAAGCTTTCTTT

abundance: .
v_gene: TRBV9
d_gene: .
j_gene: TRBJ1-2
CDR3aa: CASSEQGNYGYTF
CDR3nt: TGTGCCAGCAGCGAGCAGGGAAACTATGGCTACACCTTC

abundance: .
v_gene: TRBV6-5
d_gene: .
j_gene: TRBJ2-7
CDR3aa: CASSPGSGSAEQYF
CDR3nt: TGTGCCAGCAGTCCCGGAAGCGGGTCCGCGGAGCAGTACTTC

abundance: .
v_gene: TRBV10-1
d_gene: TRBD1
j_gene: TRBJ2-7
CDR3aa: CASSDPGQGYEQYF
CDR3nt: TGCGCCAGCAGTGACCCGGGACAGGGGTACGAGCAGTACTTC

abundance: .
v_gene: TRBV2
d_gene: TRBD2
j_gene: TRBJ2-1
CDR3aa: CASRATRGTYNEQFF
CDR3nt: TGTGCCAGCAGGGCAACGCGGGGGACCTACAATGAGCAGTTCTTC

abundance: .
v_gene: TRBV5-1
d_gene: .
j_gene: TRBJ2-3
CDR3aa: CASFARGGGTDTQYF
CDR3nt: TGCGCCAGTTTCGCCAGGGGTGGGGGCACAGATACGCAGTATTTT

abundance: .
v_gene: TRBV5-5
d_gene: .
j_gene: TRBJ2-7
CDR3aa: CASSLVSWGYEQYF
CDR3nt: TGTGCCAGCAGCTTGGTATCGTGGGGCTACGAGCAGTACTTC

abundance: .
v_gene: TRBV6-5
d_gene: .
j_gene: TRBJ2-7
CDR3aa: CASSYSARGPYEQYF
CDR3nt: TGTGCCAGCAGTTACTCGGCCAGGGGCCCGTACGAGCAGTACTTC

abundance: .
v_gene: TRBV5-4
d_gene: .
j_gene: TRBJ2-7
CDR3aa: CASSLSANSYEQYF
CDR3nt: TGTGCCAGCAGCTTGTCGGCCAACTCCTACGAGCAGTACTTC

abundance: .
v_gene: TRBV5-1
d_gene: .
j_gene: TRBJ2-5
CDR3aa: CASSPGTTFQETQYF
CDR3nt: TGCGCCAGCAGCCCTGGGACAACCTTCCAAGAGACCCAGTACTTC

abundance: .
v_gene: TRBV5-1
d_gene: .
j_gene: TRBJ1-2
CDR3aa: CASSWGPTLGGYTF
CDR3nt: TGCGCCAGCAGCTGGGGCCCGACGTTGGGTGGCTACACCTTC

abundance: .
v_gene: TRBV10-3
d_gene: TRBD1
j_gene: TRBJ2-7
CDR3aa: CAISEWGQGAIEQYF
CDR3nt: TGTGCCATCAGTGAGTGGGGACAGGGGGCCATCGAGCAGTACTTC

abundance: .
v_gene: TRBV19
d_gene: TRBD2
j_gene: TRBJ2-1
CDR3aa: CASRRDYSYNEQFF
CDR3nt: TGTGCCAGTAGGAGGGACTATTCCTACAATGAGCAGTTCTTC

abundance: .
v_gene: TRBV28
d_gene: .
j_gene: TRBJ1-2
CDR3aa: CATAGPRGYGYTF
CDR3nt: TGTGCCACTGCTGGGCCCCGAGGCTATGGCTACACCTTC

abundance: .
v_gene: TRBV27
d_gene: .
j_gene: TRBJ2-7
CDR3aa: CASSDRYYEQYF
CDR3nt: TGTGCCAGCAGTGACAGGTACTACGAGCAGTACTTC

abundance: .
v_gene: TRBV27
d_gene: TRBD2
j_gene: TRBJ2-7
CDR3aa: CASRLSGNYEQYF
CDR3nt: TGTGCCAGCAGGCTGAGCGGGAACTACGAGCAGTACTTC

abundance: .
v_gene: TRBV11-3
d_gene: .
j_gene: TRBJ2-1
CDR3aa: CASSLGPAPSYNEQFF
CDR3nt: TGTGCCAGCAGCTTAGGCCCGGCACCCTCCTACAATGAGCAGTTCTTC

abundance: .
v_gene: TRBV5-6
d_gene: .
j_gene: TRBJ2-1
CDR3aa: CASSWDKDNEQFF
CDR3nt: TGTGCCAGCAGCTGGGACAAAGACAATGAGCAGTTCTTC

abundance: .
v_gene: TRBV18
d_gene: TRBD2
j_gene: TRBJ2-7
CDR3aa: CASSPPGGVGYEQYF
CDR3nt: TGTGCCAGCTCACCACCGGGAGGGGTTGGGTACGAGCAGTACTTC

abundance: .
v_gene: TRBV28
d_gene: .
j_gene: TRBJ1-5
CDR3aa: CASRGIRGTGQPQHF
CDR3nt: TGTGCCAGCAGGGGAATCCGAGGGACTGGTCAGCCCCAGCATTTT

abundance: .
v_gene: TRBV6-1
d_gene: .
j_gene: TRBJ1-5
CDR3aa: CASSENLYSNQPQHF
CDR3nt: TGTGCCAGCAGTGAAAACCTATATAGCAATCAGCCCCAGCATTTT

abundance: .
v_gene: TRBV15
d_gene: TRBD2
j_gene: TRBJ2-1
CDR3aa: CATSPQTGGGLYNEQFF
CDR3nt: TGTGCCACCAGCCCGCAAACTGGGGGGGGACTCTACAATGAGCAGTTCTTC

abundance: .
v_gene: TRBV10-1
d_gene: TRBD1
j_gene: TRBJ2-1
CDR3aa: CASRTGTGSSYNEQFF
CDR3nt: TGCGCCAGCAGAACCGGGACAGGAAGCTCCTACAATGAGCAGTTCTTC

abundance: .
v_gene: TRBV4-3
d_gene: TRBD2
j_gene: TRBJ2-5
CDR3aa: CASSPRGRGGRLETQYF
CDR3nt: TGCGCCAGCAGCCCGCGAGGTAGGGGCGGGAGGCTAGAGACCCAGTACTTC

abundance: once
v_gene: TRBV4-1
d_gene: TRBD1
j_gene: TRBJ1-5
CDR3aa: CASSQDWGQGKSNQPQHF
CDR3nt: TGCGCCAGCAGCCAAGATTGGGGACAGGGGAAGAGCAATCAGCCCCAGCATTTT

abundance: .
v_gene: TRBV28
d_gene: TRBD2
j_gene: TRBJ2-1
CDR3aa: CASSSPSLSGRLSWNEQFF
CDR3nt: TGTGCCAGCAGTTCACCCTCATTGAGCGGGAGGCTAAGTTGGAATGAGCAGTTCTTC

abundance: .
v_gene: TRBV7-2
d_gene: TRBD1
j_gene: TRBJ1-2
CDR3aa: CASSLTTGVPYYGYTF
CDR3nt: TGTGCCAGCAGCTTAACGACAGGGGTCCCTTACTATGGCTACACCTTC

abundance: once
v_gene: TRBV5-5
d_gene: TRBD1
j_gene: TRBJ2-7
CDR3aa: CASSLVIGQGPNYEQYF
CDR3nt: TGTGCCAGCAGCTTGGTTATCGGACAGGGGCCCAATTACGAGCAGTACTTC